This entry concerns a single TCR beta chain. Its specificity is unknown. Other DNA sequences from this sample encode an identical CDR3 as well. The junction had 8 bases not matched to a gene; V was cut back by 3 bases and J by 3 bases. The CDR3 spans 15 residues. Germline V CDR1 and CDR2: SGHDT, YYEEEE. The study ran its PCR with 60 Vbeta and 13 Jbeta primers. Only in-frame clones appear in the TCRdb table, and some are missing; sequencing was by immunoSEQ multiplex PCR. This table has fewer than 180,000 clones, 55% to 70% appearing once. Regarding donors, all were healthy bone marrow donors. The record originates from a study of cytomegalovirus exposure and HLA in healthy donors. Study-wide context: Caucasian-associated ancestry cluster membership applied to over 80% of nearly 400 genotyped donors.

Study outcomes and limitations: The authors excluded some V segments, including TRBV6-2 and TRBV6-3, as indistinguishable. Per a prior analysis, the majority of TCR beta V segments were productive roughly 90% or roughly 30% of the time.

This receptor was identified in a woman aged 55-70 years in good health and CMV-seropositive. The material sequenced was PBMCs. J is TRBJ2-7 and V is TRBV5-6, with 8 nucleotides matching TRBD1. CDR3 nucleotide sequence: TGTGCCAGCAGCTCACATGGACAGGGATTCTACGAGCAGTACTTC. Its translation: CASSSHGQGFYEQYF. Based on the CDR3 plus reference TRBV5-6 and TRBJ2-7, the full variable domain is DAGVTQSPTHLIKTRGQQVTLRCSPKSGHDTVSWYQQALGQGPQFIFQYYEEEERQRGNFPDRFSGHQFPNYSSELNVNALLLGDSALYLCASSSHGQGFYEQYFGPGTRLTVT.